This T cell receptor (beta chain) was sequenced for a study of shared clonotypes between healthy human individuals. Study overall: For every donor, three CD4 naive, three CD4 memory, two CD8 naive and one CD8 memory plates were used.

Assay used: immunoSEQ multiplex PCR; TCRdb lists only in-frame clones, some missing. Of about 380,000 clones listed, approximately 96% are singletons. The CDR3 has 15 residues. Per the germline V gene, CDR1 is KGHSY and CDR2 is FQNENV. Trimming left V 4 bases short and J 6 bases short, with 15 bases between. Study outcomes and limitations: Naive subsets tended to show greater estimated richness than memory subsets. A handful of donors showed sharing of around 5% of naive CD4 clonotypes.

Notes on this clone: Its antigen is not known.

The study enrolled healthy HIV-negative adults without recent acute infections or vaccinations as donors. Source material: memory CD8+ T cells sorted from blood. The subset: CD45RO+ cells pooled with CCR7-negative TemRA cells. The sequence was collected from a man aged 25-45 years in good health. The genes are TRBV16 and TRBJ2-2; tentative D call: TRBD2 (6 bases). The chain's CDR3 is CASSRGGTPPGELFF. For the CDR3, the DNA is TGTGCCAGCAGCCGGGGCGGGACCCCCCCCGGGGAGCTGTTTTTT.